This TCR beta chain was sequenced in a study of blood T cell repertoires in COVID-19. Background on the study: Samples of COVID-19 (acute and convalescent) were obtained from the United States, Italy and Spain. PBMCs, B-cell-depleted T cells, or T cells provided the cDNA or gDNA that made up the material.

As regards this clone: The junction shows a germline mismatch at one end, possibly a read error.

Seattle cases were enrolled at active infection and followed longitudinally. Authors' analysis steps: Estimates of nucleated cell counts were drawn from the amplification of reference gene primers. Assay: immunoSEQ multiplex PCR; the TCRdb copy retains only in-frame clones and omits some. V, J and clone size derive from that table, while D and trimming were established from the DNA sequence. The data contain under 450,000 clones, approximately 89% of them singletons. The CDR3 sequence is 13 residues long. In germline, CDR1 is SGDLS, CDR2 YYNGEE. The chain combines TRBV9 with TRBJ2-1; D is possibly TRBD1 (6 bases). The specimen was peripheral blood. The TCR originated in a woman aged 40 to 55 with COVID-19, enrolled during active disease. CDR3 amino acids: CASSGTGINGQFF. In DNA form, the CDR3 reads TGTGCCAGCAGCGGTACAGGGATCAATGGGCAGTTCTTC.